This passage covers 19 T cell receptor beta chains from one sample sequenced in a study of T cell responses to AZD1222 COVID-19 vaccine. Libraries were prepared by immunoSEQ multiplex PCR; TCRdb keeps only in-frame clonotypes and omits some of them. The sample yields about 120,000 clones, roughly 89% seen once. Sequencing was performed on peripheral blood, taken on day 0 of AZD1222 vaccination. Receptors originate from an adult in good health.

The chain employs TRBV6-4 and TRBJ2-1; no clear D. V dropped 3 bases and J dropped 6 bases, with 9 bases sitting between them. This CDR3 contains 13 residues. Germline assignment: CDR1 MRHNA and CDR2 SNTAGT. The CDR3 protein is CASSELPSNEQFF. The CDR3 DNA is TGTGCCAGCAGTGAGCTCCCTAGCAATGAGCAGTTCTTC.

The chain is built from TRBV11-2 and TRBJ2-1, with 12 bases fitting TRBD2. The CDR3 extends over 15 amino acids. J lost 8 bases, V lost 3 bases, and 5 bases had no gene match. Germline V gene sequence: CDR1 SGHAT, CDR2 FQNNGV. The CDR3 region is CASSFATSGSYEQFF. The CDR3 coding sequence is TGTGCCAGCAGCTTTGCGACTAGCGGGAGTTATGAGCAGTTCTTC.

V and J are TRBV5-6 and TRBJ1-1; 8 positions agree with TRBD1. Germline V lookup: CDR1 SGHDT, CDR2 YYEEEE. This CDR3 contains 15 residues. After removal of 4 bases from V and 1 base from J, the junction contained 6 bases not matched to a gene. Written as DNA, the CDR3 is TGTGCCAGCAGCACCACACAGGGGGAGAACACTGAAGCTTTCTTT. Translating it yields CASSTTQGENTEAFF.

J is TRBJ1-6 and V is TRBV19; TRBD1 matches 7 bases. J lost 3 bases, V lost 6 bases, and 2 bases had no gene match. This CDR3 has 14 amino acids. Germline V gene data show CDR1 as LNHDA and CDR2 as SQIVND (reference sequence). The DNA of the CDR3 is TGTGCCAGTAGGACAGGGTACTATAATTCACCCCTCCACTTT. It is translated as CASRTGYYNSPLHF. Looking up the rest from reference TRBV19 and TRBJ1-6 gives the full variable domain: DGGITQSPKYLFRKEGQNVTLSCEQNLNHDAMYWYRQDPGQGLRLIYYSQIVNDFQKGDIAEGYSVSREKKESFPLTVTSAQKNPTAFYLCASRTGYYNSPLHFGNGTRLTVT.

The V call is TRBV28, the J call TRBJ1-2, with D maybe TRBD1 (5 bases). This CDR3 is built from 13 residues. The V end lost 5 bases, the J end lost 5 bases, and 12 bases lay between the germline ends. Germline V gene sequence: CDR1 MDHEN, CDR2 SYDVKM. CDR3 DNA sequence: TGTGCCAGCAGTCCAGTGGGGGGGTATGGCTACACCTTC. Translating it yields CASSPVGGYGYTF.

V is TRBV30 and J is TRBJ2-3; D gene ambiguous. This CDR3 region has 13 residues. V gave up 4 bases and J gave up 3 bases, with 11 bases separating them. Germline V CDR1 and CDR2: GTSNPN, SVGIG (reference sequence). CDR3 sequence reads: CAWKAFQTDTQYF. The CDR3 DNA reads TGTGCCTGGAAAGCTTTCCAAACAGATACGCAGTATTTT.

The rearrangement links TRBV19 to TRBJ2-2; 9 bases match TRBD1. The V gene's germline CDR1 is LNHDA and CDR2 SQIVND (reference sequence). Trimming removed 7 bases from V and 5 bases from J; junction bases left unmatched: 5. The CDR3 length is 14 residues. The CDR3 sequence: CASKTGGGTGELFF. DNA for the CDR3: TGTGCCAGTAAAACAGGGGGCGGGACCGGGGAGCTGTTTTTT.

This chain uses TRBV2 with TRBJ2-7; no firm D call. Germline lookup yields CDR1 SNHLY and CDR2 FYNNEI. CDR3 length: 13 residues. Deletions cut 5 bases from V and 4 bases from J, with 12 bases between. CDR3: CASSSDGRYEQYF. In nucleotides, the CDR3 is TGTGCCAGCAGTTCGGATGGCAGGTACGAGCAGTACTTC.

This clone was seen once. CDR3 bases: TGTGCCAGTAGTATTAGCGGGAGTGCAGATACGCAGTATTTT. Translation gives CASSISGSADTQYF. This chain connects TRBV19 to TRBJ2-3; the match to TRBD2 covers 9 bases. J was trimmed by 4 bases and V by 3 bases; bases with no gene match: 2. Germline V CDR1 and CDR2: LNHDA, SQIVND (reference sequence). This CDR3 has 14 residues.

The chain carries TRBV21-1 and TRBJ2-1; the table's D call, TRBD1, was not checked against the DNA. TRBV21-1 is shown as a pseudogene. The CDR3 sequence is 16 residues long. The DNA for the CDR3 is TGTGCCAGCAGCGACAAGGGGACAGGGTCCTCTGGGGAGCAGTTCTTC. It encodes CASSDKGTGSSGEQFF.

The rearrangement joins TRBV7-8 to TRBJ2-1; the D is unclear. Between the trimmed V and J ends, which lost 0 bases and 5 bases, there was a span of 8 bases. CDR1 and CDR2 (germline): SGHVS, FQNEAQ. The length of the CDR3 is 14 residues. CDR3 sequence: CASSLALTNNEQFF. CDR3 coding DNA: TGTGCCAGCAGCTTAGCGCTTACTAACAATGAGCAGTTCTTC. Together with reference TRBV7-8 and TRBJ2-1, the CDR3 gives the full variable domain: GAGVSQSPRYKVAKRGQDVALRCDPISGHVSLFWYQQALGQGPEFLTYFQNEAQLDKSGLPSDRFFAERPEGSVSTLKIQRTQQEDSAVYLCASSLALTNNEQFFGPGTRLTVL.

This chain links TRBV7-9 with TRBJ2-1; D unclear. Trimming pared 3 bases from V and 5 bases from J, leaving 20 bases between. The V gene's germline CDR1 is SEHNR and CDR2 FQNEAQ (reference sequence). CDR3 length: 17 amino acids. For the CDR3, the DNA is TGTGCCAGCAGCTTTGGGCCCCCACGCGGTAAAAACAATGAGCAGTTCTTC. Translated: CASSFGPPRGKNNEQFF.

V usage is TRBV7-3 and J usage is TRBJ2-1, with D uncertain. V lost 2 bases and J lost 5, with 10 bases in between. This CDR3 is built from 14 residues. Germline V CDR1 and CDR2: SGHTA, FQGTGA. CDR3 residues: CASSLYPRDNEQFF. CDR3 nucleotides: TGTGCCAGCAGCTTATACCCCCGAGACAATGAGCAGTTCTTC.

This clone occurred a few times. The rearrangement joins TRBV10-2 to TRBJ2-7, with 7 bases identical to TRBD1. Trimming took 7 bases from V and 2 from J; bases not matched to a gene: 11. Germline-derived CDR1 and CDR2 are WSHSY and SAAADI. The CDR3 runs 15 residues. The CDR3 DNA reads as TGCGCCAGCAAGGGACCAGGACAGGTAGCCTACGAGCAGTACTTC. Amino acids: CASKGPGQVAYEQYF.

The rearrangement joins TRBV4-3 to TRBJ1-6, with 8 bases fitting TRBD1. Germline V gene data show CDR1 as LGHNA and CDR2 as YSLEER. V was pared by 1 base and J by 8 bases, with 1 base of the junction left unmatched. CDR3 length equals 14 residues. The CDR3 region has the DNA TGCGCCAGCAGCCAAGCAGGGGGCGATTCACCCCTCCACTTT. It translates to CASSQAGGDSPLHF.

The V call is TRBV19, the J call TRBJ2-7; D gene ambiguous. The germline V and J ends were trimmed by 1 base and 6 bases, with 10 bases remaining between them. The germline V gene encodes CDR1 LNHDA and CDR2 SQIVND (reference sequence). This CDR3 contains 13 residues. The CDR3 DNA is TGTGCCAGTAGTATAGGTCCCGCTGCCGAGCAGTACTTC. Translation: CASSIGPAAEQYF.

DNA of the CDR3: TGTGCCATCAGATCAGACAGGGGGCGAAATGAGCAGTTCTTC. Its translation is CAIRSDRGRNEQFF. The rearrangement uses TRBV10-3 and TRBJ2-1, with 10 bases identical to TRBD1. V shed 6 bases and J 7 bases; nucleotides not matched to a gene: 6. Germline values: CDR1 ENHRY, CDR2 SYGVKD. CDR3 size: 14 residues.

This chain uses TRBV9 with TRBJ2-1, with D maybe TRBD2 (6 bases). V was cut by 0 bases and J by 4 bases, with 11 bases left in between. The CDR3 runs to 15 residues. CDR1 is SGDLS, CDR2 YYNGEE, per germline. The CDR3 protein is CASSVGRETYNEQFF. The CDR3 coding sequence is TGTGCCAGCAGCGTAGGTCGGGAGACTTACAATGAGCAGTTCTTC. Complete variable domain (other parts from reference TRBV9 and TRBJ2-1): DSGVTQTPKHLITATGQRVTLRCSPRSGDLSVYWYQQSLDQGLQFLIQYYNGEERAKGNILERFSAQQFPDLHSELNLSSLELGDSALYFCASSVGRETYNEQFFGPGTRLTVL.

This clone was recorded a few times. The chain carries TRBV9 and TRBJ1-4; 9 positions match TRBD1. This CDR3 has 16 residues. Per germline, CDR1 SGDLS and CDR2 YYNGEE. V lost 2 bases, J lost 3 bases, and 5 bases stayed unmatched. This CDR3 is CASSVQTGGPNEKLFF. CDR3 nucleotides: TGTGCCAGCAGCGTCCAAACAGGGGGCCCTAATGAAAAACTGTTTTTT.